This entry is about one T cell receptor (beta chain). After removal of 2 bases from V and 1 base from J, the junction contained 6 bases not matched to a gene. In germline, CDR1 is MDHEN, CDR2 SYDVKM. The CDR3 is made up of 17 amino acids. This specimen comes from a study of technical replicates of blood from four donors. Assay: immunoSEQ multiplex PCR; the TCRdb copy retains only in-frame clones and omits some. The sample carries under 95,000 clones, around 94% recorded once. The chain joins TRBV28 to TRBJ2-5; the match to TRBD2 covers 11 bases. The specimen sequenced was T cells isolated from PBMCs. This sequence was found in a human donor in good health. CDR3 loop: CASSLRLAGGFQETQYF. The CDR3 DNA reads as TGTGCCAGCAGTTTACGGCTAGCGGGGGGATTCCAAGAGACCCAGTACTTC.